The present T cell receptor beta chain was sequenced within a study of cytotoxic CD8 clonotypes in ibrutinib-treated CLL. Per the germline V gene, CDR1 is SNHLY and CDR2 is FYNNEI. Trimming took off 6 bases at V and 1 base at J, with 13 bases between the two ends. The CDR3 is made up of 14 amino acids. The data were produced by immunoSEQ multiplex PCR, yet TCRdb's version contains in-frame clones alone and is incomplete. Found here are 150,000 or so clones, approximately 77% of them singletons; the top ten hold 25% to 35%. This receptor was identified in a human donor with chronic lymphocytic leukemia. The chain carries TRBV2 and TRBJ2-7; weak D call: TRBD2 (5 bases). The sequencing here drew on PBMCs, taken after 12 months of ibrutinib treatment. In nucleotides, the CDR3 is TGTGCCAGCAGCCCGGACTCCCAATCCTACGAGCAGTACTTC. Translated: CASSPDSQSYEQYF.